The source of this T cell receptor beta chain is a study of CD8+ T cells in alopecia areata (dated by TCRdb to the late 2010s). In terms of the full investigation: The treated patients took part in an open-label pilot trial in which moderate-to-severe alopecia areata was treated with oral tofacitinib at 5 to 10 mg twice daily. Tofacitinib was administered for 6 to 18 months, and 6 months of follow-up off drug were then conducted to assess delayed response and recurrence. The SALT score, which quantifies the percentage of affected scalp surface area, was used to measure disease severity in treated patients. High-throughput TCRbeta sequencing was used to examine T cell clonal expansion in alopecia areata in both the C3H/HeJ mouse model and human patients. In humans, TCRbeta sequencing was performed on scalp tissue and on sorted CD4+ and CD8+ peripheral blood T cells from healthy controls and from patients with patchy or totalis/universalis alopecia areata. Biopsies were taken from tofacitinib-treated patients at baseline and at 4 and 24 weeks of treatment, and a later scalp biopsy was taken in several of the tofacitinib-treated patients. Clonality in the scalp was compared among normal scalp (n=4), patchy alopecia areata scalp (n=8), and alopecia totalis/universalis scalp (n=8). RNA was obtained with the PAXgene miRNA kit for fixed scalp, the miRNeasy kit for PBMCs, and the RNeasy kit for mouse skin. immunoSEQ multiplex PCR using 35 Vbeta forward primers and 13 Jbeta reverse primers was used to amplify TCRbeta CDR3 regions. Findings and caveats that apply to the study as a whole: Tofacitinib significantly decreased scalp clonality and the number of expanded CD8+ clones among the top 100 scalp clones. During tofacitinib treatment, many expanded lesional clones remained in scalp and blood, and this persistence may partly explain relapse after treatment is stopped. TCR sequences shared between patients were less clear than in mice, possibly partly because of HLA diversity in the patient population. Compared with normal scalp, lesional scalp, particularly in alopecia totalis/universalis, had higher clonality and more expanded CD8+ clones, which suggests antigenic drive. Resident alphabeta T cells in normal human skin are also sequenced, complicating scalp TCR repertoire analysis, unlike mouse skin dominated by gammadelta T cells. Because the treated cohort was small and included a single nonresponder, larger studies are needed to assess links between baseline CD8+ expansion and response.

Comment on this clone: Its cognate antigen has yet to be identified. There are no base qualities to consult, and no much larger clone falls within one base.

The treatment or condition label, as the study defines it: oral pan-JAK inhibitor, 5-10 mg twice daily. Lesional scalp punch biopsies and peripheral blood were obtained from alopecia areata patients. After PBMCs were isolated by density centrifugation and stained for CD3, CD4 and CD8, a FACSAria was used to sort CD4+ and CD8+ T cells. Trimming at the junction amounts to 1 base on V and 6 bases on J, and the germline ends lie 11 bases apart. The CDR1 and CDR2 encoded by the germline V gene (reference sequence) are PRHDT and FYEKMQ. The CDR3 runs 14 residues from the cysteine to the phenylalanine. Only the CDR3 part of the read is kept: 42 bases, read in frame from the first base. Library construction relied on the immunoSEQ multiplex PCR assay. To provide template for TCR sequencing, every sample had RNA extracted and reverse transcribed into cDNA. First-strand cDNA was synthesized with SuperScript III using a 2:1 mix of oligo-dT and random hexamers. A synthetic immune receptor repertoire was used to measure amplification bias, and any remaining bias was corrected computationally. Concerning the study's data processing: Raw reads were preprocessed to remove errors, and CDR3 was defined by IMGT conventions from the conserved cysteine to phenylalanine. Clonality was computed by normalizing Shannon entropy by log2 of the number of productive unique TCRs and subtracting the result from 1. CD4 or CD8 identity of scalp clones was inferred by cross-referencing scalp TCRbeta sequences with sorted blood CD4 and CD8 repertoires. TCRdb retrieved this table from immuneACCESS and kept in-frame rearrangements only. Not all clones are present; in checked studies, unresolved V genes account for under half, and no reason is known for the remainder. That table furnishes V, J and clone size, whereas the DNA furnished D and trimming. The sample table contains about 64,000 clones; only one count was recorded for more than 45% of them. Together, the top ten hold about a fifth of the sample.

Sequenced here: CD8+ T cells sorted from blood, sampled at approximately week 36, from a patient treated with tofacitinib. This clonotype was obtained from a human donor with alopecia areata. The chain employs TRBV13 and TRBJ2-3, with a weak D call of TRBD2 (6 bases match). The bases are TGTGCCAGCAGCTTAGCCAGCGGGCTTGATACGCAGTATTTT. Translation gives CASSLASGLDTQYF.